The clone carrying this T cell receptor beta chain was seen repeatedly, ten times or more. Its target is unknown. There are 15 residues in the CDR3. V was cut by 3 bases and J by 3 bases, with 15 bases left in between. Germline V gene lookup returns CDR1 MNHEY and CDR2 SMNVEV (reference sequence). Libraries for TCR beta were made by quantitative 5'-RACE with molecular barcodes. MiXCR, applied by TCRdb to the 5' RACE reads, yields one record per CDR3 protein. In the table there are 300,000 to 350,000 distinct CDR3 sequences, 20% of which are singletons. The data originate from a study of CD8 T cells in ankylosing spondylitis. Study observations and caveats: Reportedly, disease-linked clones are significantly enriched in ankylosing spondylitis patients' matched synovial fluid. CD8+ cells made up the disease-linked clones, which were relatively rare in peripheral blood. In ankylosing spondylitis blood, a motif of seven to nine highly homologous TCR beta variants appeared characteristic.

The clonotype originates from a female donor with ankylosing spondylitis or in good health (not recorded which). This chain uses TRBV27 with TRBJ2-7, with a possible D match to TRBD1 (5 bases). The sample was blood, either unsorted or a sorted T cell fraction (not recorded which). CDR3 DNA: TGTGCCAGCAGTTTCGTTCAGGGATTAGACTACGAGCAGTACTTC. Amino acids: CASSFVQGLDYEQYF.